What follows are 5 T cell receptor beta chains derived from one specimen sequenced in a study of T-cell reconstitution after alpha-beta-depleted transplantation in children. Preparing the TCRbeta library involved the use of unique molecular identifiers. TCRdb re-derived calls from the PCR reads in MiXCR, one entry per CDR3 protein. Among a few hundred thousand distinct CDR3 sequences listed, about 16% were seen once. Sequences were derived from PBMCs from the stem cell graft donor, sampled from the stem cell graft. The receptors here all came from a human donor who donated a stem cell graft to a child with acute lymphoblastic leukemia.

This clonotype came up many times. The chain has TRBV5-1 and TRBJ2-7; D call uncertain. Germline CDR1 SGHRS, CDR2 YFSETQ. The V and J ends lost 0 bases and 6 bases respectively, with 7 bases between them. The CDR3 is 12 amino acids. The CDR3 sequence is CASSLVGFEQYF. The CDR3 region has the DNA TGCGCCAGCAGCTTGGTAGGTTTCGAGCAGTACTTC. Supplemented by reference TRBV5-1 and TRBJ2-7, the full variable domain reads KAGVTQTPRYLIKTRGQQVTLSCSPISGHRSVSWYQQTPGQGLQFLFEYFSETQRNKGNFPGRFSGRQFSNSRSEMNVSTLELGDSALYLCASSLVGFEQYFGPGTRLTVT.

This clonotype occurred a few times. This chain uses TRBV19 with TRBJ1-5; D gene unclear. The germline V gene encodes CDR1 LNHDA and CDR2 SQIVND (reference sequence). This CDR3 spans 13 amino acids. Trimming cost V 7 bases and J 9 bases, with 16 bases left between them. The CDR3 region has the DNA TGTGCCAGTACCTCCTATCCCGGAAGGCCCCAGCATTTT. Amino acid sequence: CASTSYPGRPQHF.

This clonotype appeared a few times. This rearrangement joins TRBV3-1 to TRBJ1-1; D remains unclear. V dropped 7 bases and J dropped 1 base, with 13 bases sitting between them. Germline V gene sequence: CDR1 LGHDT, CDR2 YNNKEL (reference sequence). CDR3 length: 14 residues. The CDR3 protein is CASTSGQGNTEAFF. Written as DNA, the CDR3 is TGTGCCAGCACCTCAGGTCAAGGGAACACTGAAGCTTTCTTT.

The J gene is TRBJ1-2, the V gene TRBV20-1, with D possibly being TRBD1 (5 bases). The CDR3 has 11 amino acids. V gave up 5 bases and J gave up 4 bases, with 8 bases separating them. Looked up from germline, CDR1 is DFQATT and CDR2 is SNEGSKA (reference sequence). CDR3 amino acids: CSAGDFYGYTF. For the CDR3, the DNA is TGCAGTGCTGGGGACTTCTATGGCTACACCTTC.

This clonotype was counted between two and nine times. The chain uses TRBV11-2 and TRBJ2-2, with D hard to call. The V end lost 3 bases, the J end lost 1 base, and 9 bases lay between the germline ends. CDR3 length equals 15 residues. Germline V CDR1 and CDR2: SGHAT, FQNNGV. The CDR3 loop is CASSLTDLNTGELFF. The CDR3 DNA reads as TGTGCCAGCAGCTTGACGGATCTGAACACCGGGGAGCTGTTTTTT.